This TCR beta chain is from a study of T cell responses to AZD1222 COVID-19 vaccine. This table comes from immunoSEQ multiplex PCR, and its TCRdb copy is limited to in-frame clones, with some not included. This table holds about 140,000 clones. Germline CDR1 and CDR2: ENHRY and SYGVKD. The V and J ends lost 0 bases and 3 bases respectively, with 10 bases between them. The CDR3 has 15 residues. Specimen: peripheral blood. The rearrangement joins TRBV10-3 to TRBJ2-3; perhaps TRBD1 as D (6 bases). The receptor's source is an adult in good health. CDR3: CAISESKQGTDTQYF. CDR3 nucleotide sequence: TGTGCCATCAGTGAGTCCAAACAGGGAACAGATACGCAGTATTTT.